This TCR beta chain was retrieved from a study of T cells in localized non-small cell lung cancer. V was pared by 3 bases and J by 4 bases, with 15 bases between. This CDR3 has 15 residues. In germline, CDR1 is KGHSH, CDR2 LQKENI. The data were produced by immunoSEQ multiplex PCR, yet TCRdb's version contains in-frame clones alone and is incomplete. The profile covers roughly 38,000 clones, with more than 80% appearing a single time and around 6.1% taken by the ten largest. The chain joins TRBV18 to TRBJ2-5; D possibly corresponds to TRBD1 (5 bases). Material: peripheral blood mononuclear cells, obtained before any cancer treatment. This TCR derives from a male donor older than 55 with stage II lung adenocarcinoma. DNA for the CDR3: TGTGCCAGCTCACCGGCCACACAGGTCCCAGAGACCCAGTACTTC. It encodes CASSPATQVPETQYF.